Included here is one T cell receptor beta chain sequence, with context. Some clones are missing from TCRdb's copy, which holds only in-frame ones; the method was immunoSEQ multiplex PCR. The sample holds about 160,000 clones; around four fifths are singletons and the top ten take approximately 2.8%. This specimen comes from a study of blood T cell repertoires in COVID-19. Germline V lookup: CDR1 MNHNY, CDR2 SVGAGI (reference sequence). Trimming cost V 0 bases and J 7 bases, with 13 bases left between them. This CDR3 has 14 amino acids. The TCR was taken from a man between 70 and 80 years old with acute or convalescent COVID-19. The sequenced sample consisted of peripheral blood. V gene TRBV6-6 combines with J gene TRBJ2-7, with D possibly matching TRBD1 (5 bases). The CDR3 nucleotides are TGTGCCAGCAGTTACTCGCAGGGTGATAGAGAGCAGTACTTC. Its translation is CASSYSQGDREQYF.